This T cell receptor (beta chain) stems from a study of metastatic and nonmetastatic thyroid tumors. The wider study: A comparison of repertoires was made across blood and tumor or nodule tissue from malignant and benign thyroid patients.

No patient received treatment before thyroid surgery. In regard to this clone: No antigen is known for it.

From the PCR reads, TCRdb re-called clones with MiXCR. Counted here are under 35,000 clones, 35% occurring once; the ten biggest clones make up approximately 24%. Whole-study findings and limits: Relative to benign nodules, malignant thyroid tumors were reportedly characterized by significantly elevated TCR beta diversity in blood and tumor.

What was sequenced was tumor tissue. The sequence derives from a female donor with papillary thyroid cancer or a benign thyroid nodule (not recorded which). Some clones in this sample may be carry-over from other donors' samples.

CDR3 DNA sequence: TGTGCCAGCAGTCCTCAGGGGGCATCCTACGAGCAGTACTTC. Translation: CASSPQGASYEQYF. The V gene is TRBV27, the J gene TRBJ2-7, with 8 bases fitting TRBD1. The CDR3 has 14 amino acids. Germline V lookup: CDR1 MNHEY, CDR2 SMNVEV (reference sequence). The V gene end was trimmed by 5 bases and the J gene end by 1 base; junction bases not matched to a gene: 4.